These 8 T cell receptor beta chains came from one sample sequenced in a study of CD8 T cells in Susac syndrome. RNA was extracted with the RNeasy kit, and a quantity of about 0.45 to 1 ug was reverse transcribed using random hexamers. TCRdb called the immunoSEQ multiplex PCR reads again in MiXCR, with one record for every CDR3 protein. The sample has tens of thousands of distinct CDR3 sequences; approximately 96% are singletons. Sequenced material: CD8+ T cells from PBMCs. The receptors here all came from a human donor with Susac syndrome.

The chain is built from TRBV6-1 and TRBJ2-3; 8 nucleotides align to TRBD2. With V trimmed by 7 bases and J by 1 base, 13 bases remained unmatched. The CDR3 is 17 amino acids. Per the germline V gene, CDR1 is MNHNS and CDR2 is SASEGT. The CDR3 bases are TGTGCCAGCATAAAGCGGGGGCGCGCTTCTCGCACAGATACGCAGTATTTT. Its protein is CASIKRGRASRTDTQYF.

This clonotype was seen just once. V gene TRBV19 combines with J gene TRBJ1-5, with no clear D. The germline gives CDR1 LNHDA, CDR2 SQIVND (reference sequence). Trimming left V 10 bases short and J 0 bases short, with 13 bases between. This CDR3 has 14 residues. The CDR3: CATGTANSNQPQHF. The CDR3 DNA sequence: TGTGCCACCGGCACAGCGAATAGCAATCAGCCCCAGCATTTT.

This chain links TRBV19 with TRBJ1-2; D call uncertain. This CDR3 has 13 residues. The V and J ends lost 10 bases and 2 bases respectively, with 14 bases between them. Germline CDR1 reads LNHDA; CDR2 reads SQIVND (reference sequence). In nucleotides, the CDR3 is TGTGCCACCTCGCCGGGTTTAAACTATGGCTACACCTTC. Protein product: CATSPGLNYGYTF.

The chain employs TRBV3-1 and TRBJ1-4; no definite D call. Trimming removed 2 bases from V and 8 bases from J, with 9 bases in between. The CDR3 consists of 13 residues. Looked up from germline, CDR1 is LGHDT and CDR2 is YNNKEL (reference sequence). The CDR3 DNA is TGTGCCAGCAGCCAAAACAGCGCCGAAAAACTGTTTTTT. Translating gives CASSQNSAEKLFF.

The rearrangement links TRBV29-1 to TRBJ2-7, with 7 bases fitting TRBD1. The germline gives CDR1 SQVTM, CDR2 ANQGSEA. J was trimmed by 2 bases and V by 4 bases; bases with no gene match: 5. The CDR3 has 13 amino acids. CDR3 coding DNA: TGCAGCGTTGCACAGGGGCTCACCTACGAGCAGTACTTC. It encodes CSVAQGLTYEQYF.

CDR3 DNA sequence: TGTGCCAGCAGCGGACCTCAGAGGGACACTGAAGCTTTCTTT. Translating gives CASSGPQRDTEAFF. The chain has TRBV9 and TRBJ1-1; no firm D call. Trimming removed 3 bases at V and 3 bases at J, with 12 bases between. The CDR3 extends over 14 amino acids. Germline CDR1 is SGDLS and CDR2 is YYNGEE. The whole variable domain, remainder taken from reference TRBV9 and TRBJ1-1, is DSGVTQTPKHLITATGQRVTLRCSPRSGDLSVYWYQQSLDQGLQFLIQYYNGEERAKGNILERFSAQQFPDLHSELNLSSLELGDSALYFCASSGPQRDTEAFFGQGTRLTVV.

The chain is built from TRBV27 and TRBJ2-2; D not resolved. V was clipped by 6 bases and J by 7 bases, with 9 bases between them. The CDR3 covers 12 residues. CDR1 and CDR2 from the germline V gene are MNHEY and SMNVEV (reference sequence). CDR3 sequence (DNA): TGTGCCAGCAGATGGGCGGACGGGGAGCTGTTTTTT. It codes for CASRWADGELFF.

V gene TRBV4-3 combines with J gene TRBJ1-6; 8 nucleotides agree with TRBD1. J gave up 5 bases and V 4 bases, and 4 bases lay outside the gene matches. Germline CDR1 reads LGHNA; CDR2 reads YSLEER. The CDR3 length is 15 residues. As DNA, the CDR3 is TGCGCCAGCAGCCGAATGACAGGGGATAATTCACCCCTCCACTTT. Encoded protein: CASSRMTGDNSPLHF.